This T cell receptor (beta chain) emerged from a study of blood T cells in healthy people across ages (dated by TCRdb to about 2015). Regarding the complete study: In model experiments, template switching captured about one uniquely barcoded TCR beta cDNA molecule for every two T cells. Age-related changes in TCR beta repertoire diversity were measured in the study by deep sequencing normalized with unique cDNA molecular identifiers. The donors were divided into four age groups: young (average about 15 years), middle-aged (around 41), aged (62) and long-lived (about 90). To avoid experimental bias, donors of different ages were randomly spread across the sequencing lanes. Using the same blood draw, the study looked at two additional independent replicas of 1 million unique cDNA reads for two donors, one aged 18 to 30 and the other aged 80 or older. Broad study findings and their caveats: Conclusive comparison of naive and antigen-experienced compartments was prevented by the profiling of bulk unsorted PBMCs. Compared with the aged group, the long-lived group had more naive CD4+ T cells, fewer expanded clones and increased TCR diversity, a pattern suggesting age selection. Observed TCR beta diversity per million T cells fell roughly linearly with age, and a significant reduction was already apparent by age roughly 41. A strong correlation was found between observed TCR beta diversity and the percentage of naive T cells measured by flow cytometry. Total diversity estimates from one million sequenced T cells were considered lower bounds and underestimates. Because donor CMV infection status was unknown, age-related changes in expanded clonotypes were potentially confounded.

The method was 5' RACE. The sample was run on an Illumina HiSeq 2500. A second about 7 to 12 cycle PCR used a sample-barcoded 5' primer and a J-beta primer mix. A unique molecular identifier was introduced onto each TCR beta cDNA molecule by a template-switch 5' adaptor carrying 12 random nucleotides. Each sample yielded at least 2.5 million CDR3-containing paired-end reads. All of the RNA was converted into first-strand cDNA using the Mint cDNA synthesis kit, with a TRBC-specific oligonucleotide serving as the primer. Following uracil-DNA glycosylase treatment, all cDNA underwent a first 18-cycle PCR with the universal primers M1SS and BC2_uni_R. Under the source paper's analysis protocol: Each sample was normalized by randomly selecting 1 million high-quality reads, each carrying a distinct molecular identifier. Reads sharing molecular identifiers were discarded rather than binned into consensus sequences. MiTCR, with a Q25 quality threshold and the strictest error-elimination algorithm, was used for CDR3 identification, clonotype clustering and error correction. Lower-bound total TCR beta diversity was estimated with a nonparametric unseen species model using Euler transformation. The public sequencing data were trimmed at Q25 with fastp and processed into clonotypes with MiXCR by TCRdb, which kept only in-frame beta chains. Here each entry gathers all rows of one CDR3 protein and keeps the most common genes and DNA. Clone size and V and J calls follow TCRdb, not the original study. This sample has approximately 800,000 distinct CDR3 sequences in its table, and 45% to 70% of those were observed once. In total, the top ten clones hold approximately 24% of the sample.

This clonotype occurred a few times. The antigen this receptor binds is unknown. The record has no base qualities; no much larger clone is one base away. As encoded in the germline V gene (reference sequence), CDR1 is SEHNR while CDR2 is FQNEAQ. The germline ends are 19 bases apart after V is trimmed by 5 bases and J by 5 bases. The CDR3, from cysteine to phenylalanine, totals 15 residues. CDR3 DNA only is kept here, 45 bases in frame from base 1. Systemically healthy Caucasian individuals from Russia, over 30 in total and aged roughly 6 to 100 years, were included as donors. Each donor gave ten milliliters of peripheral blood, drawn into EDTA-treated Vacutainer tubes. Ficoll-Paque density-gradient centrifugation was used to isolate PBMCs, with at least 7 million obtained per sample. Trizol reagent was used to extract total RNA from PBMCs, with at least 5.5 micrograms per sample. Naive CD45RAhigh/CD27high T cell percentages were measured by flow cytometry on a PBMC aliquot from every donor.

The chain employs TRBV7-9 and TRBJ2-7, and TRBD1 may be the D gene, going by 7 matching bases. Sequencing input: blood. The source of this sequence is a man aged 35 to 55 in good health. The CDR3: CASSPWTGGGNEQYF. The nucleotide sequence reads TGTGCCAGCAGCCCTTGGACAGGAGGGGGAAACGAGCAGTACTTC. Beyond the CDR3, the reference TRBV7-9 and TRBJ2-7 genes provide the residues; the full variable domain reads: DTGVSQNPRHKITKRGQNVTFRCDPISEHNRLYWYRQTLGQGPEFLTYFQNEAQLEKSRLLSDRFSAERPKGSFSTLEIQRTEQGDSAMYLCASSPWTGGGNEQYFGPGTRLTVT.